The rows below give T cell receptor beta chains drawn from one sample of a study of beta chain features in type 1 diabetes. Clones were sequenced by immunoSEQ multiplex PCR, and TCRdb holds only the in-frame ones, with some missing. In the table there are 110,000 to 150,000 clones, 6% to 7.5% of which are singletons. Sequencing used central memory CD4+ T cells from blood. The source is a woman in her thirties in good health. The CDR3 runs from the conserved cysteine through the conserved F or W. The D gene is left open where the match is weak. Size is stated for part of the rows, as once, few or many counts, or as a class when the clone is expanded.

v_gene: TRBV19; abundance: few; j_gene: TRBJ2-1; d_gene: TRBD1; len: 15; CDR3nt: TGTGCCAGTAGTAAAGGACAGGGGGCCTACAATGAGCAGTTCTTC; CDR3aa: CASSKGQGAYNEQFF
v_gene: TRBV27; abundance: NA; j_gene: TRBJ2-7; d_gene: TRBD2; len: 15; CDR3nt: TGTGCCAGCAGTCCAACTAGCGCCAGCCTGATCGGGCAGTACTTC; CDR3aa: CASSPTSASLIGQYF
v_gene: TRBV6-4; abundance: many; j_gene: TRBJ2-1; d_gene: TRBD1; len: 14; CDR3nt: TGTGCCAGCAGCTGGGACACAGGGGCGAATGAGCAGTTCTTC; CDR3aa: CASSWDTGANEQFF
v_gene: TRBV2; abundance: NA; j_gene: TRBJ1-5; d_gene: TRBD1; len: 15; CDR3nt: TGTGCCAGCAGTGGTGACAGGGGAACCAATCAGCCCCAGCATTTT; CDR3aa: CASSGDRGTNQPQHF
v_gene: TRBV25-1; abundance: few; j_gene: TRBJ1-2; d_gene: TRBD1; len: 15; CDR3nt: TGTGCCAGCAGTGACGCGACAGGGAGGATTAATGGCTACACCTTC; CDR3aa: CASSDATGRINGYTF
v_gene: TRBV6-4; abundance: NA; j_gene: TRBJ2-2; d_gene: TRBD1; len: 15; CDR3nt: TGTGCCAGCAGTCCCGGACAGGGGCCCACCGGGGAGCTGTTTTTT; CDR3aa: CASSPGQGPTGELFF
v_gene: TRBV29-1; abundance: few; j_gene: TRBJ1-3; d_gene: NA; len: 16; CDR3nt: TGCAGCGTTTACGCCGCGGGGGAAGGCTATGGAAACACCATATATTTT; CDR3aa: CSVYAAGEGYGNTIYF
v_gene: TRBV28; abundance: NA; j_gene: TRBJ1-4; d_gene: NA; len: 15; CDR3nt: TGTGCCAGCAGTGACGAGCAGGTGGGGGGTGAAAAACTGTTTTTT; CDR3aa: CASSDEQVGGEKLFF
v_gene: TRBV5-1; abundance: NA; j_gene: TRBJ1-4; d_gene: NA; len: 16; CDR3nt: TGCGCCAGCAGCTTCGGGACTAGCGGGAGTGGTGAAAAACTGTTTTTT; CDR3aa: CASSFGTSGSGEKLFF
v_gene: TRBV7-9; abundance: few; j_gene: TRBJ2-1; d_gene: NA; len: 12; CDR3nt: TGTGCCAGCAGCCATAGTAGGAGTGAGCAGTTCTTC; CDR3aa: CASSHSRSEQFF
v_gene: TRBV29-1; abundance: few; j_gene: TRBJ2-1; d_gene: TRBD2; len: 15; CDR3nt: TGCAGCGTTGATCGGCGGGAGTGGATCGACAATGAGCAGTTCTTC; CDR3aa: CSVDRREWIDNEQFF
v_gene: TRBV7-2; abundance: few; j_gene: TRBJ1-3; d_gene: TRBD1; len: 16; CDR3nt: TGTGCCAGCAGTAAACCCGGGACAGGGGCTGGAAACACCATATATTTT; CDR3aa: CASSKPGTGAGNTIYF
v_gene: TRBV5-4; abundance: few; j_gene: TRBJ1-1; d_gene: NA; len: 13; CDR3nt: TGTGCCAGCAGCCCTGGGCGGGACACTGAAGCTTTCTTT; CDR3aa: CASSPGRDTEAFF
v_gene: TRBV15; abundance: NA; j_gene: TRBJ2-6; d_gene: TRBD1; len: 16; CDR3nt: TGTGCCACCAGCAGAATAACAGGGGCCGGGGCCAACGTCCTGACTTTC; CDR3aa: CATSRITGAGANVLTF
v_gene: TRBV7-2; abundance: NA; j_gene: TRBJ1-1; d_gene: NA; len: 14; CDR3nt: TGTGCCAGCACTGGGGGCAGAGCTAACACTGAAGCTTTCTTT; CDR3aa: CASTGGRANTEAFF
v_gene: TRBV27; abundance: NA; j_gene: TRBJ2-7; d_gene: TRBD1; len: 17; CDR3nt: TGTGCCAGCAGTCGAGGACAGGGGGCACGGAGCTCCTACGAGCAGTACTTC; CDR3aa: CASSRGQGARSSYEQYF
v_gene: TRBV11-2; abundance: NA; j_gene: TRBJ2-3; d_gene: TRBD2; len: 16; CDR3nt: TGTGCCAGCAGCCCCCAGCCTAGCGGGAATAAAGATACGCAGTATTTT; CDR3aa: CASSPQPSGNKDTQYF
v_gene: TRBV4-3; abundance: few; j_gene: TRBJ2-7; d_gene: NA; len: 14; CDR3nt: TGCGCCAGCAGCCAACAACAGGGGGGGTACGAGCAGTACTTC; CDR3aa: CASSQQQGGYEQYF
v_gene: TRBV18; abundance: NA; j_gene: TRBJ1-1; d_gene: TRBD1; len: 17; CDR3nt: TGTGCCAGCTCACCACTGGGACAGGCCCACATGAACACTGAAGCTTTCTTT; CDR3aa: CASSPLGQAHMNTEAFF
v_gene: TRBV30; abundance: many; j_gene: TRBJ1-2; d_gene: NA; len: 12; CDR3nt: TGTGCCTGGAGTGTAGGGGACTATGGCTACACCTTC; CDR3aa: CAWSVGDYGYTF
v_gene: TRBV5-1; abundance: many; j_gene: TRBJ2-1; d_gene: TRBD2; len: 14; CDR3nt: TGCGCCAGCACTACGACTAGCGGGAGGAATGAGCAGTTCTTC; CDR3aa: CASTTTSGRNEQFF
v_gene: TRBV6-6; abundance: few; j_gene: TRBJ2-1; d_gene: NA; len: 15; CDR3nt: TGTGCCAGCAAGGAGGGGAGCAGGGCTAGCAATGAGCAGTTCTTC; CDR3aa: CASKEGSRASNEQFF
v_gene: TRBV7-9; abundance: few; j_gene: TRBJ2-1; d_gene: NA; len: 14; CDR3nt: TGTGCCAGCAGCTTAGACGGGACTCACAATGAGCAGTTCTTC; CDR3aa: CASSLDGTHNEQFF
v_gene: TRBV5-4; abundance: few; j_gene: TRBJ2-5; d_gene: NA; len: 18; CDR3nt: TGTGCCAGCAGCTTGGAAGCTACGGCAGGTCTCTCCCAAGAGACCCAGTACTTC; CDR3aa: CASSLEATAGLSQETQYF
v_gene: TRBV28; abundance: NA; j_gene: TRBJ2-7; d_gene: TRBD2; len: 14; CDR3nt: TGTGCCAGCACGCCAGCGGGACCCATCTACGAGCAGTACTTC; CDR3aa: CASTPAGPIYEQYF
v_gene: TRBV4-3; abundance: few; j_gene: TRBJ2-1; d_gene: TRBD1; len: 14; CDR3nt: TGCGCCAGCAGCTCCCGGGACAGGGGGGGTGAGCAGTTCTTC; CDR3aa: CASSSRDRGGEQFF
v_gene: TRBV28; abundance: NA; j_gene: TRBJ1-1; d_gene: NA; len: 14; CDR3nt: TGTGCCAGCAGCCGGGGGGGGGCGTCCACTGAAGCTTTCTTT; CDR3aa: CASSRGGASTEAFF
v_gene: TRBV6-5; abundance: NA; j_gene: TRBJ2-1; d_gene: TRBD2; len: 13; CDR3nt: TGTGCCAGCTCCGCGGGGACTAACAATGAGCAGTTCTTC; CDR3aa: CASSAGTNNEQFF
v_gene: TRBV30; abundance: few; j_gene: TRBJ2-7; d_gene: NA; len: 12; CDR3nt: TGTGCCTGGAACCAAAGGGGCTACGAGCAGTACTTC; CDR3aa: CAWNQRGYEQYF
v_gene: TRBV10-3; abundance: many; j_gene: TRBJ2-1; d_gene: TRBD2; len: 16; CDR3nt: TGTGCCATCAGTGATATAGCGGGCGGAGGCAACAGTGAGCAGTTCTTC; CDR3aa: CAISDIAGGGNSEQFF
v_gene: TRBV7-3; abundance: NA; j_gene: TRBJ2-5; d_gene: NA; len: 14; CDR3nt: TGTGCCAGCAGCTTAAACCCTCGGGGGGAGACCCAGTACTTC; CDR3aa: CASSLNPRGETQYF
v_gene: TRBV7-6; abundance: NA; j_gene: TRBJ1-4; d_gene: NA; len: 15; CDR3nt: TGTGCCAGCAGACCAACCGGGGGTCCGGGCGAAAAACTGTTTTTT; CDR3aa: CASRPTGGPGEKLFF
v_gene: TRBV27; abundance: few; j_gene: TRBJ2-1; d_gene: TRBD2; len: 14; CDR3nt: TGTGCCAGCAGTCCTCTAGCGGAGGGGAATGCGCAGTTCTTC; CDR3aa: CASSPLAEGNAQFF
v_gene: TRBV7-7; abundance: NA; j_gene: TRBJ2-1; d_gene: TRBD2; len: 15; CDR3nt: TGTGCTAGCAGCTTCCTAGCGGGAGGGATCAATGAGCAGTTCTTC; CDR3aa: CASSFLAGGINEQFF
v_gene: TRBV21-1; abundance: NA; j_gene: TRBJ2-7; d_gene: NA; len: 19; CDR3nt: TGTGCCAGCAGCAGCCCCACTAGCGGGAGGGCCCTACGGTCCTACGAGCAGTACTTC; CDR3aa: CASSSPTSGRALRSYEQYF
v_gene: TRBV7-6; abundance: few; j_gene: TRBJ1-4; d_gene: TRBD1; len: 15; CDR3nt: TGTGCCAGCAGCGCGCAGACAGGGGGAGGAGAAAAACTGTTTTTT; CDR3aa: CASSAQTGGGEKLFF
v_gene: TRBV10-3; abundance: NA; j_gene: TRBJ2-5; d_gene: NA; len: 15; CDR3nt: TGTGCCATCAGTGCGGCGGGACAGAGCCAAGAGACCCAGTACTTC; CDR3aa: CAISAAGQSQETQYF
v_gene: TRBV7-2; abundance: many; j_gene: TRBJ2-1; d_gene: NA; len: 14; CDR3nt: TGTGCCAGCAGCTTAGAGGGGACAACCAATGAGCAGTTCTTC; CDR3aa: CASSLEGTTNEQFF
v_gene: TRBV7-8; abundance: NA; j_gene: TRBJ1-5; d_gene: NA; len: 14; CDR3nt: TGTGCCAGCAGCCCGAACCGGGAGGGTCAGCCCCAGCATTTT; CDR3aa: CASSPNREGQPQHF
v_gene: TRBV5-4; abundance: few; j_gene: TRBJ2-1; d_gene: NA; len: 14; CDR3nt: TGTGCCAGCAGCCGAGATACGAACTACAATGAGCAGTTCTTC; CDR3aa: CASSRDTNYNEQFF
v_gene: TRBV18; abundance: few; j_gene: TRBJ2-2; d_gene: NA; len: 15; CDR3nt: TGTGCCAGCTCACTTAACAGGGACGGCACCGGGGAGCTGTTTTTT; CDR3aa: CASSLNRDGTGELFF
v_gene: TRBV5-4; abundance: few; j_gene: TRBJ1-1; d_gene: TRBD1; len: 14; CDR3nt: TGTGCCAGCAGCCGGGGACAGCCGAACACTGAAGCTTTCTTT; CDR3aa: CASSRGQPNTEAFF
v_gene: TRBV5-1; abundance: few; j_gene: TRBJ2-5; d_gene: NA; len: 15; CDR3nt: TGCGCCAGCAGCTTGGAACCCCCGACTGGCGAGACCCAGTACTTC; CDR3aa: CASSLEPPTGETQYF
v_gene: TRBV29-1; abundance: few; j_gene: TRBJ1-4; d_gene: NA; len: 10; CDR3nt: TGCAGCGCGGGGGATGAAAAACTGTTTTTT; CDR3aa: CSAGDEKLFF
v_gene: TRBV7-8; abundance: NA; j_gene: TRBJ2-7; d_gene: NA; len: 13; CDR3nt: TGTGCCAGCAGCTTAGGACAGTTTTACGAGCAGTACTTC; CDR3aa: CASSLGQFYEQYF
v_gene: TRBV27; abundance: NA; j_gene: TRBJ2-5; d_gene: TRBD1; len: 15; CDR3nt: TGTGCCAGCAGTCCCAGACAGGGGGCGGGAGAGACCCAGTACTTC; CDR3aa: CASSPRQGAGETQYF
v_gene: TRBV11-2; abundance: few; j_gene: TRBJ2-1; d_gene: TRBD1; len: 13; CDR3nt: TGTGCCAGCAGCTTGGACAGGGCTGATGAGCAGTTCTTC; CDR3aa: CASSLDRADEQFF
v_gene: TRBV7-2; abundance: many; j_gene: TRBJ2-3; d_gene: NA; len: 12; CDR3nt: TGTGCCAGCAGCCCCGTTGGCGATACGCAGTATTTT; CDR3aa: CASSPVGDTQYF